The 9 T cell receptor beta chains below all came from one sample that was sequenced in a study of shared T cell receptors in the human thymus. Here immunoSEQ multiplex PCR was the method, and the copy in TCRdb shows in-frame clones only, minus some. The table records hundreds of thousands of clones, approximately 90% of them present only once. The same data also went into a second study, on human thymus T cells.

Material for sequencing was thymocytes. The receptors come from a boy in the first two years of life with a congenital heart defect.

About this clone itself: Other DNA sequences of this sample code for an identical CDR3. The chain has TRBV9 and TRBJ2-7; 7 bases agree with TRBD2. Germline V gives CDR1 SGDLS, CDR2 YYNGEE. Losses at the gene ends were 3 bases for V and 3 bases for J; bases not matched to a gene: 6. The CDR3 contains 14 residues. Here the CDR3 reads CASSETREGYEQYF. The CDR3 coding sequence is TGTGCCAGCAGCGAGACCAGGGAGGGCTACGAGCAGTACTTC. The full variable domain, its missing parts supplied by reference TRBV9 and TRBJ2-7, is DSGVTQTPKHLITATGQRVTLRCSPRSGDLSVYWYQQSLDQGLQFLIQYYNGEERAKGNILERFSAQQFPDLHSELNLSSLELGDSALYFCASSETREGYEQYFGPGTRLTVT.

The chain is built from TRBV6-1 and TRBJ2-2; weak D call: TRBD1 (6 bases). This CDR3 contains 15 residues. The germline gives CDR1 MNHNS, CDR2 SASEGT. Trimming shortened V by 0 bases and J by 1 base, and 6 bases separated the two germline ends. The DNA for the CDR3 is TGTGCCAGCAGTGAAGCGGGACAGAACACCGGGGAGCTGTTTTTT. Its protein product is CASSEAGQNTGELFF.

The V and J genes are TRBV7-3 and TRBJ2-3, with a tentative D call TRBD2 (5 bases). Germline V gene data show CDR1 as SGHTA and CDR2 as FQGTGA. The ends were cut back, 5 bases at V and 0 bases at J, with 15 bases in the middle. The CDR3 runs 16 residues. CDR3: CASSPGRWESTDTQYF. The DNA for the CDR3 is TGTGCCAGCAGCCCCGGTAGGTGGGAGAGCACAGATACGCAGTATTTT.

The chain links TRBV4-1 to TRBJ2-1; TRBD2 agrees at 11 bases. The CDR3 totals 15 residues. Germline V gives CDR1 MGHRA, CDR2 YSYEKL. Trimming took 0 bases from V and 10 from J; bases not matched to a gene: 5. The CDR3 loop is CASSQDVGLAEEQFF. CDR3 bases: TGCGCCAGCAGCCAAGATGTGGGACTAGCGGAAGAGCAGTTCTTC.

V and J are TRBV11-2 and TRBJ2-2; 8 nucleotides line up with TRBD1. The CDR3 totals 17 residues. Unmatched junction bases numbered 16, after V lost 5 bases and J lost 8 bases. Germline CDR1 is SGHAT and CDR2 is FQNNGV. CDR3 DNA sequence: TGTGCCAGCAGCCCGCTCGACCGGGCAGGGGGCAGTGGGGAGCTGTTTTTT. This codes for CASSPLDRAGGSGELFF.

The CDR3 is CASSCFYWRGNTEAFF. CDR3 DNA sequence: TGTGCCAGCAGCTGCTTTTATTGGAGGGGGAACACTGAAGCTTTCTTT. This chain joins TRBV5-6 and TRBJ1-1, with D maybe TRBD1 (5 bases). With 3 bases removed from V and 1 base from J, the gap between germline ends came to 16 bases. Germline CDR1 is SGHDT and CDR2 is YYEEEE. The CDR3 extends over 16 amino acids.

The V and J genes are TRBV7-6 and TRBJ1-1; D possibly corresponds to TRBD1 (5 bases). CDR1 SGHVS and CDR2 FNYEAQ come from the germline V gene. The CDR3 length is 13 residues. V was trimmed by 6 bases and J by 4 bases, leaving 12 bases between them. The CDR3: CASRPRAGTEAFF. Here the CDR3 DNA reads TGTGCCAGCAGGCCCAGGGCTGGCACTGAAGCTTTCTTT.

The CDR3 loop reads CASSWGSSGELFF. In DNA form, the CDR3 reads TGTGCCAGCAGCTGGGGCTCGTCCGGGGAGCTGTTTTTT. The chain combines TRBV5-6 with TRBJ2-2; D perhaps matches TRBD1 (5 bases). The CDR3 length is 13 residues. CDR1 is SGHDT, CDR2 YYEEEE, per germline. V shed 3 bases and J shed 6 bases, with 9 bases lying between them.

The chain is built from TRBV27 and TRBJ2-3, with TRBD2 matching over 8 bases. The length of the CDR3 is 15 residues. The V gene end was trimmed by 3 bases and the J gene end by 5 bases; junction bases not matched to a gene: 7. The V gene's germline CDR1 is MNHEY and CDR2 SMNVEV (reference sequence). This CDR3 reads CASSLSGSLVDTQYF. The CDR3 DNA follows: TGTGCCAGCAGTTTGAGCGGGAGTTTAGTAGATACGCAGTATTTT.